One and the same sample provided the 25 T cell receptor beta chains below, sequenced in a study of T cells in Graves' hyperthyroidism and ophthalmopathy. TCR beta CDR3 region amplification was performed from RNA transcripts. First-round RT-PCR with HTBI primers amplified the TCR CDR3 region. TCRdb re-analysed the multiplex PCR reads in MiXCR, keeping a single row per CDR3 protein. The profile covers approximately 430,000 distinct CDR3 sequences, with under 15% appearing a single time and roughly 13% taken by the ten largest. The specimen was blood. The receptors stem from a man between 18 and 35 years old with Graves' ophthalmopathy.

This clonotype occurred many times. This chain's CDR3 is CASSFDRGLLSEKLFF. The DNA of the CDR3 is TGCGCCAGCAGCTTCGACAGGGGGCTTCTCTCCGAAAAACTGTTTTTT. This rearrangement joins TRBV5-1 to TRBJ1-4; the match to TRBD1 covers 10 bases. The CDR3 is 16 residues long. V gave up 2 bases and J gave up 8 bases; unmatched junction bases: 9. Looked up from germline, CDR1 is SGHRS and CDR2 is YFSETQ.

V gene TRBV7-3 combines with J gene TRBJ2-1; the D is unclear. This CDR3 spans 16 amino acids. CDR1 and CDR2 from the germline V gene are SGHTA and FQGTGA. V lost 0 bases to trimming and J lost 4 bases, with 13 bases between them. For the CDR3, the DNA is TGTGCCAGCAGCTTAACGCCGAGTGGTAATTACAATGAGCAGTTCTTC. This translates into CASSLTPSGNYNEQFF.

There are many counts of this clonotype. The rearrangement links TRBV12-5 to TRBJ2-2; no clear D. The CDR3 spans 14 residues. Germline assignment: CDR1 LGHNT and CDR2 FRNRAP. The V gene lost 7 bases and the J gene lost 0 bases, with 9 bases spanning the gap. The CDR3 nucleotides are TGTGCTAGTGCCATACACCCGAACACCGGGGAGCTGTTTTTT. It is translated as CASAIHPNTGELFF.

This chain links TRBV5-1 with TRBJ2-4; D remains unclear. Germline CDR1 SGHRS, CDR2 YFSETQ. The V and J ends lost 1 base and 3 bases respectively, with 17 bases between them. The CDR3 consists of 17 residues. This chain's CDR3 is CASSLTPQDVGKNIQYF. CDR3 DNA sequence: TGCGCCAGCAGCTTGACCCCCCAGGATGTTGGCAAAAACATTCAGTACTTC.

This clonotype has ten or more counts. The chain couples TRBV27 to TRBJ1-6; D uncertain. Trimming shortened V by 5 bases and J by 0 bases, and 11 bases separated the two germline ends. This CDR3 is 16 amino acids long. Germline CDR1 reads MNHEY; CDR2 reads SMNVEV (reference sequence). CDR3 in amino acids: CASSPRPSSYNSPLHF. CDR3 nucleotide sequence: TGTGCCAGCAGTCCTCGACCGAGCTCCTATAATTCACCCCTCCACTTT.

The chain carries TRBV27 and TRBJ1-1, with 7 bases fitting TRBD1. V lost 7 bases and J lost 1; bases outside the gene matches: 6. The CDR3 is made up of 14 amino acids. Looked up from germline, CDR1 is MNHEY and CDR2 is SMNVEV (reference sequence). DNA for the CDR3: TGTGCCAGCAACAGACAGGGAAAGAACACTGAAGCTTTCTTT. This codes for CASNRQGKNTEAFF.

There are many counts of this clonotype. The rearrangement links TRBV11-2 to TRBJ1-1; no definite D call. CDR1 and CDR2 (germline): SGHAT, FQNNGV. V lost 5 bases and J lost 8, with 18 bases in between. CDR3 length: 14 amino acids. Here the CDR3 reads CASSLQEVPTEAFF. CDR3 DNA: TGTGCCAGCAGCCTCCAAGAAGTACCCACCGAAGCTTTCTTT.

This clonotype appeared many times. J is TRBJ1-3 and V is TRBV6-1, with 7 bases lining up with TRBD1. J was trimmed by 2 bases and V by 11 bases; bases with no gene match: 3. Germline V CDR1 and CDR2: MNHNS, SASEGT. The CDR3 consists of 12 residues. DNA of the CDR3: TGTGCCGCAACAGGGGCTGGAAACACCATATATTTT. Translating it yields CAATGAGNTIYF.

A note on this clonotype: Mismatch with germline at one junction end may stem from a read error. This chain uses TRBV9 with TRBJ1-1, with D possibly being TRBD1 (5 bases). The CDR3 length is 12 residues. Germline CDR1 is SGDLS and CDR2 is YYNGEE. As DNA, the CDR3 is TGTGCCAGCAGCGGCAGGGACGGGATATCTTCCTTT. Protein sequence: CASSGRDGISSF. The variable domain in full, with the rest retrieved from reference TRBV9 and TRBJ1-1, is DSGVTQTPKHLITATGQRVTLRCSPRSGDLSVYWYQQSLDQGLQFLIQYYNGEERAKGNILERFSAQQFPDLHSELNLSSLELGDSALYFCASSGRDGISSFGQGTRLTVV.

As for this clonotype: A much more abundant neighbour one base away suggests this may be a read error. The chain links TRBV6-9 to TRBJ2-5; perhaps TRBD2 as D (5 bases). The V gene's germline CDR1 is MNHGY and CDR2 SVAAGI. Trimming cost V 2 bases and J 0 bases, with 13 bases left between them. The CDR3 has 16 amino acids. CDR3 in amino acids: CASSYEGGPHQETQYF. DNA of the CDR3: TGTGCCAGCAGTTATGAGGGCGGCCCGCACCAAGAGACCCAGTACTTC.

To note about this clonotype: A much larger clone differs from this one at a single base, so this may be a read error. The CDR3: CATSEYLVSDTRYF. The CDR3 DNA sequence: TGTGCCACCAGTGAATACCTTGTCTCCGATACGCGGTATTTT. V and J are TRBV24-1 and TRBJ2-3, with unresolved D. Germline V CDR1 and CDR2: KGHDR, SFDVKD. CDR3 length: 14 amino acids.

Many counts were recorded for this clonotype. The chain uses TRBV20-1 and TRBJ2-7; 10 nucleotides agree with TRBD1. The J segment lost 3 bases and the V segment lost 3 bases, leaving 5 bases of the junction unmatched. The CDR3 has 14 residues. The V gene's germline CDR1 is DFQATT and CDR2 SNEGSKA (reference sequence). The CDR3 sequence is CSASDWTGGYEQYF. In nucleotides, the CDR3 is TGCAGTGCTAGTGATTGGACAGGGGGCTACGAGCAGTACTTC.

The sample holds a few counts of this clonotype. This chain connects TRBV11-3 to TRBJ1-3; 7 bases are a match to TRBD1. Per germline, CDR1 SGHNT and CDR2 YENEEA. The CDR3 extends over 16 amino acids. V trimming: 5 bases; J trimming: 0 bases; junction bases outside the gene matches: 7. As DNA, the CDR3 is TGTGCCAGCAGCGCGGGACAGCCGTTCTCTGGAAACACCATATATTTT. Translation gives CASSAGQPFSGNTIYF.

This clonotype was found many times. CDR3 in DNA: TGTGCCATCGGGAGACAGGGGGGAGATAGCAATCAGCCCCAGCATTTT. Protein sequence: CAIGRQGGDSNQPQHF. This chain uses TRBV10-3 with TRBJ1-5; 9 bases map to TRBD1. Germline V lookup: CDR1 ENHRY, CDR2 SYGVKD. This CDR3 spans 16 amino acids. V was pared by 8 bases and J by 0 bases, with 8 bases of the junction left unmatched.

This clonotype was counted at least ten times. The genes are TRBV29-1 and TRBJ2-1; D not resolved. The CDR3 loop spans 12 amino acids. The germline V and J ends were trimmed by 6 bases and 4 bases, with 10 bases remaining between them. CDR1 is SQVTM and CDR2 is ANQGSEA in the germline V gene. CDR3 coding DNA: TGCAGCGTCGCTCTGGCATACAATGAGCAGTTCTTC. This sequence encodes CSVALAYNEQFF.

This clonotype showed up many times. The J gene is TRBJ2-2, the V gene TRBV24-1; D tentatively reads TRBD1 or TRBD2 (5 bases each). V was pared by 3 bases and J by 4 bases, with 14 bases between. This CDR3 is built from 16 residues. Germline CDR1 reads KGHDR; CDR2 reads SFDVKD. CDR3 sequence (DNA): TGTGCCACCAGTGATCCCGGGACCTCATCCACCGGGGAGCTGTTTTTT. It encodes CATSDPGTSSTGELFF.

This clonotype came up many times. The chain employs TRBV6-1 and TRBJ2-7; weak D call: TRBD1 (5 bases). Germline assignment: CDR1 MNHNS and CDR2 SASEGT. The CDR3 contains 13 residues. The V end lost 4 bases, the J end lost 2 bases, and 9 bases lay between the germline ends. The CDR3 protein is CASSVQVTYEQYF. DNA of the CDR3: TGTGCCAGCAGTGTACAGGTGACCTACGAGCAGTACTTC.

This chain links TRBV19 with TRBJ2-7; the D gene is possibly TRBD1 (6 bases). From germline, CDR1 is LNHDA and CDR2 SQIVND (reference sequence). The CDR3 loop spans 14 amino acids. Trimming left V 5 bases short and J 1 base short, with 12 bases between. For the CDR3, the DNA is TGTGCCAGTAGTCGCATGACAGGATCCTACGAGCAGTACTTC. Its protein is CASSRMTGSYEQYF.

The V call is TRBV7-9, the J call TRBJ2-7, with D possibly TRBD2 on 6 matching bases. Trimming pared 2 bases from V and 2 bases from J, leaving 10 bases between. Per the germline V gene, CDR1 is SEHNR and CDR2 is FQNEAQ (reference sequence). CDR3 length equals 14 residues. The DNA for the CDR3 is TGTGCCAGCAGCTTATTGCGGGGAACCTACGAGCAGTACTTC. Protein sequence: CASSLLRGTYEQYF.

A word on this clonotype: A much larger clone sits a single nucleotide away, making a read error possible. The CDR3 does not close with the conserved phenylalanine or tryptophan, likely indicating a read error. The chain joins TRBV5-8 to TRBJ2-5; TRBD2 matches at 11 bases. The CDR3 loop spans 15 amino acids. After removal of 0 bases from V and 5 bases from J, the junction contained 3 bases not matched to a gene. Germline CDR1 reads SGHTS; CDR2 reads YDEGEE. The CDR3 is CASSLGLAGRETQYL. CDR3 sequence (DNA): TGTGCCAGCAGCTTGGGACTAGCGGGGCGTGAGACCCAGTACTTA.

This clonotype was observed many times. This rearrangement joins TRBV5-1 to TRBJ2-7, with 8 bases that match TRBD2. The trim removed 3 bases at V and 2 bases at J, leaving 4 bases unmatched. The CDR3 runs 14 residues. Germline CDR1 is SGHRS and CDR2 is YFSETQ. The DNA for the CDR3 is TGCGCCAGCAGCTCTCTGACTAGCGCCTACGAGCAGTACTTC. Translation gives CASSSLTSAYEQYF.

This clonotype was counted only a few times. The chain is built from TRBV9 and TRBJ2-2; D is ambiguous. Germline loops: CDR1 SGDLS, CDR2 YYNGEE. This CDR3 region has 12 residues. Trimming took off 3 bases at V and 9 bases at J, with 9 bases between the two ends. This CDR3 reads CASSAIYRELFF. For the CDR3, the DNA is TGTGCCAGCAGCGCTATATACAGGGAGCTGTTTTTT.

In this sample, this clonotype turned up many times. V and J are TRBV7-9 and TRBJ2-7; 9 bases line up with TRBD2. J lost 1 base, V lost 1 base, and 5 bases had no gene match. The germline CDR1 and CDR2 sequences are SEHNR and FQNEAQ (reference sequence). There are 16 residues in the CDR3. The CDR3 region is CASSLGRGGISYEQYF. The DNA for the CDR3 is TGTGCCAGCAGCTTAGGGCGGGGGGGGATATCCTACGAGCAGTACTTC.

The chain recombines TRBV10-1 with TRBJ2-3, with D perhaps TRBD2 (6 bases). The CDR3 contains 15 residues. V was shortened by 10 bases and J by 0 bases, with 17 bases between the two germline ends. Germline V gene sequence: CDR1 WNHNN, CDR2 SYGVQD (reference sequence). The CDR3 DNA reads TGCGCCACCGGAGGGACCTCTGCCAGCACAGATACGCAGTATTTT. Residues: CATGGTSASTDTQYF.

With respect to this clonotype: The conserved closing phenylalanine or tryptophan is absent in this CDR3, likely reflecting a read error. The rearrangement links TRBV11-2 to TRBJ1-1, with D uncertain. From germline, CDR1 is SGHAT and CDR2 FQNNGV. The CDR3 extends over 13 amino acids. The V end lost 9 bases, the J end lost 4 bases, and 15 bases lay between the germline ends. The CDR3 region is CASSRPTGTEAFL. CDR3 nucleotides: TGTGCCAGTAGTCGGCCTACCGGCACTGAAGCTTTCCTT.